This is a list of T cell receptor beta chains from one sample in a study of identical twins. TCRdb redid the calling of the 5' RACE reads with MiXCR, one entry per CDR3 protein. The table lists 420,000 or so distinct CDR3 sequences, less than 20% of them singletons. The material sequenced was naive T cells sorted from blood. Receptors were obtained from a man aged 50 or older in good health. The CDR3 runs from the conserved cysteine through the conserved F or W. Each record gives: CDR3 length, D gene, J gene, clone size, V gene, CDR3 protein, CDR3 DNA. A D gene is named only where the DNA matches it firmly. Size is stated for part of the rows, as once, few or many counts, or as a class when the clone is expanded.

15 | TRBD1 | TRBJ1-1 | few | TRBV5-1 | CASSLDFTGDLEAFF | TGCGCCAGCAGCTTGGATTTTACAGGGGACTTGGAAGCTTTCTTT
17 | TRBD2 | TRBJ2-3 | - | TRBV4-3 | CASSQEGTSGTTDTQYF | TGCGCCAGCAGCCAAGAGGGTACTAGCGGGACCACAGATACGCAGTATTTT
14 | - | TRBJ2-6 | - | TRBV3-1 | CASSPTSGANVLTF | TGTGCCAGCAGCCCAACATCTGGGGCCAACGTCCTGACTTTC
17 | - | TRBJ2-1 | few | TRBV12-3/TRBV12-4 | CASSPRPGTAVYNEQFF | TGTGCCAGCAGTCCACGCCCCGGGACTGCCGTCTACAATGAGCAGTTCTTC
15 | - | TRBJ2-7 | many | TRBV7-2 | CASSLSLRRSYEQYF | TGTGCCAGCAGCTTATCCCTTAGACGCTCCTACGAGCAGTACTTC
13 | TRBD1 | TRBJ2-1 | - | TRBV18 | CASATGVFGEQFF | TGTGCCAGCGCGACAGGGGTCTTTGGTGAGCAGTTCTTC
14 | - | TRBJ2-7 | few | TRBV7-9 | CASSLEVRGYEQYF | TGTGCCAGCAGCTTAGAGGTCAGGGGTTACGAGCAGTACTTC
18 | - | TRBJ1-1 | many | TRBV4-2 | CASSPHQRIGDENTEAFF | TGTGCCAGCAGCCCGCACCAAAGAATAGGGGACGAAAACACTGAAGCTTTCTTT
12 | - | TRBJ2-7 | few | TRBV6-6 | CASKGPGNEQYF | TGTGCCAGCAAGGGTCCAGGGAACGAGCAGTACTTC
15 | TRBD2 | TRBJ2-3 | many | TRBV20-1 | CSARDPSGSTDTQYF | TGCAGTGCTAGAGATCCTAGCGGGAGTACAGATACGCAGTATTTT
15 | TRBD2 | TRBJ2-1 | - | TRBV12-3/TRBV12-4 | CASSPRTSGGHEQFF | TGTGCCAGCAGTCCACGGACTAGCGGGGGGCATGAGCAGTTCTTC
15 | TRBD1 | TRBJ1-6 | few | TRBV20-1 | CSAKIGGQVNSPLHF | TGCAGTGCTAAGATCGGGGGACAGGTGAATTCACCCCTCCACTTT
20 | TRBD2 | TRBJ2-3 | many | TRBV6-2/TRBV6-3 | CASSYGLAGIISTRTDTQYF | TGTGCCAGCAGTTACGGACTAGCGGGAATAATATCGACCCGCACAGATACGCAGTATTTT
15 | - | TRBJ1-5 | many | TRBV6-5 | CASSYSQNSNQPQHF | TGTGCCAGCAGTTACAGTCAGAATAGCAATCAGCCCCAGCATTTT
8 | - | TRBJ2-1 | many | TRBV12-3/TRBV12-4 | CASPKGFF | TGTGCCAGCCCCAAGGGGTTCTTC
14 | - | TRBJ2-1 | - | TRBV9 | CASSSPPSYNEQFF | TGTGCCAGCAGCTCCCCCCCCTCCTACAATGAGCAGTTCTTC
14 | TRBD2 | TRBJ2-5 | - | TRBV10-3 | CAIGGTSGTETQYF | TGTGCCATCGGGGGGACTAGCGGGACGGAGACCCAGTACTTC
17 | - | TRBJ1-1 | few | TRBV7-2 | CASSLLAVRRVNTEAFF | TGTGCCAGCAGCTTACTAGCCGTTCGTAGGGTGAACACTGAAGCTTTCTTT
16 | - | TRBJ1-6 | few | TRBV4-3 | CASSQEGHRKNSPLHF | TGCGCCAGCAGCCAAGAGGGACACAGGAAAAATTCACCCCTCCACTTT
14 | TRBD2 | TRBJ2-7 | many | TRBV4-1 | CASSLGEGSYEQYF | TGCGCCAGCAGCTTGGGGGAGGGAAGCTACGAGCAGTACTTC
13 | - | TRBJ1-1 | - | TRBV29-1 | CSVVQNPNTEAFF | TGCAGCGTTGTCCAGAACCCGAACACTGAAGCTTTCTTT
14 | - | TRBJ2-1 | once | TRBV9 | CASSAGTVYNEQFF | TGTGCCAGCAGTGCGGGGACAGTATACAATGAGCAGTTCTTC
16 | - | TRBJ2-2 | many | TRBV10-2 | CASSDQLRRFTGELFF | TGCGCCAGCAGTGACCAATTGCGGCGGTTCACCGGGGAGCTGTTTTTT
14 | - | TRBJ1-1 | few | TRBV5-1 | CASSERDLGVEAFF | TGCGCCAGCAGCGAGCGCGACTTAGGGGTTGAAGCTTTCTTT
15 | TRBD2 | TRBJ2-2 | many | TRBV5-1 | CASNPLAGDPGELFF | TGCGCCAGCAACCCTCTAGCGGGGGACCCCGGGGAGCTGTTTTTT
18 | - | TRBJ2-3 | many | TRBV9 | CASSVATLGYTSTDTQYF | TGTGCCAGCAGCGTAGCAACTCTCGGCTATACTAGCACAGATACGCAGTATTTT
17 | - | TRBJ1-5 | many | TRBV15 | CATSRDSPLHLNQPQHF | TGTGCCACCAGCAGAGATTCCCCTCTACACCTCAATCAGCCCCAGCATTTT
16 | TRBD2 | TRBJ2-5 | - | TRBV15 | CATSRDRTSGWETQYF | TGTGCCACCAGCAGAGATAGAACTAGCGGGTGGGAGACCCAGTACTTC
12 | - | TRBJ2-7 | few | TRBV10-3 | CAISATNYEQYF | TGTGCCATCAGTGCTACGAACTACGAGCAGTACTTC
14 | - | TRBJ1-6 | once | TRBV4-2 | CASSQGAGNSPLHF | TGTGCCAGCAGCCAAGGAGCGGGCAATTCACCCCTCCACTTT
14 | - | TRBJ1-1 | few | TRBV12-3/TRBV12-4 | CASSLTADRTEAFF | TGTGCCAGCAGTTTGACGGCAGACAGAACTGAAGCTTTCTTT
12 | - | TRBJ2-7 | many | TRBV7-2 | CASQLGVGEQYF | TGTGCCAGCCAGCTTGGTGTTGGCGAGCAGTACTTC
15 | - | TRBJ2-5 | few | TRBV25-1 | CASSESWGASETQYF | TGTGCCAGCAGTGAATCATGGGGTGCATCGGAGACCCAGTACTTC
12 | - | TRBJ1-1 | - | TRBV29-1 | CSVASSSTEAFF | TGCAGCGTCGCCAGTAGTAGCACTGAAGCTTTCTTT
15 | TRBD2 | TRBJ2-7 | few | TRBV27 | CASSLRLASSYEQYF | TGTGCCAGCAGTTTACGACTAGCTTCGTCCTACGAGCAGTACTTC
15 | - | TRBJ2-5 | - | TRBV9 | CASSATTGPEGTQYF | TGTGCCAGCAGCGCAACGACAGGTCCCGAAGGGACCCAGTACTTC
16 | - | TRBJ2-1 | - | TRBV10-3 | CAISDRGVGSVDEQFF | TGTGCCATCAGTGACCGTGGGGTTGGTTCTGTCGATGAGCAGTTCTTC
16 | TRBD1 | TRBJ2-5 | few | TRBV12-3/TRBV12-4 | CASSLETGAAGETQYF | TGTGCCAGCAGTTTAGAGACAGGGGCGGCGGGGGAGACCCAGTACTTC
17 | - | TRBJ1-5 | - | TRBV14 | CASSQEFGQLRDQPQHF | TGTGCCAGCAGCCAAGAGTTTGGGCAGTTGAGGGATCAGCCCCAGCATTTT
15 | - | TRBJ2-1 | few | TRBV6-1 | CASSERDLTRNEQFF | TGTGCCAGCAGTGAGCGGGACTTAACCCGCAATGAGCAGTTCTTC
14 | - | TRBJ2-5 | few | TRBV18 | CASSPLETQETQYF | TGTGCCAGCTCACCTTTGGAAACTCAAGAGACCCAGTACTTC
15 | TRBD1 | TRBJ2-1 | - | TRBV5-1 | CASRPGTGSINEQFF | TGCGCCAGCAGACCCGGGACAGGGTCTATCAATGAGCAGTTCTTC
15 | TRBD1 | TRBJ1-1 | - | TRBV28 | CASSLLDRANTEAFF | TGTGCCAGCAGCCTTCTCGACAGGGCAAACACTGAAGCTTTCTTT
14 | - | TRBJ1-2 | - | TRBV10-3 | CAISDNSENYGYTF | TGTGCCATCAGTGACAACAGTGAAAACTATGGCTACACCTTC
14 | - | TRBJ1-4 | - | TRBV28 | CASSSGRAREKLFF | TGTGCCAGCAGTTCAGGGCGGGCGCGAGAAAAACTGTTTTTT
13 | TRBD1 | TRBJ1-1 | many | TRBV7-9 | CASSQGANTEAFF | TGTGCCAGCAGCCAGGGGGCGAACACTGAAGCTTTCTTT
15 | TRBD1 | TRBJ1-5 | few | TRBV20-1 | CSARRTGGNNQPQHF | TGCAGTGCTAGGAGGACAGGGGGCAACAATCAGCCCCAGCATTTT
13 | - | TRBJ2-1 | many | TRBV5-1 | CASSLAGWNEQFF | TGCGCCAGCAGCTTGGCCGGTTGGAATGAGCAGTTCTTC
16 | TRBD2 | TRBJ2-3 | many | TRBV4-2 | CASSQDLAGGTDTQYF | TGTGCCAGCAGCCAAGATCTAGCGGGAGGCACAGATACGCAGTATTTT
13 | TRBD2 | TRBJ2-5 | few | TRBV12-3/TRBV12-4 | CASSRLAQETQYF | TGTGCCAGCAGTAGACTAGCACAAGAGACCCAGTACTTC
13 | - | TRBJ2-2 | - | TRBV24-1 | CATRAVDTGELFF | TGTGCCACCAGGGCAGTTGACACCGGGGAGCTGTTTTTT
13 | TRBD2 | TRBJ2-3 | many | TRBV20-1 | CSANSGRIDTQYF | TGCAGTGCAAATAGCGGGAGAATCGATACGCAGTATTTT
12 | - | TRBJ2-1 | - | TRBV7-2 | CASSLWRDEQFF | TGTGCCAGCAGCTTATGGAGGGATGAGCAGTTCTTC
14 | TRBD1 | TRBJ1-3 | few | TRBV12-3/TRBV12-4 | CASSPTGYGNTIYF | TGTGCCAGCAGTCCGACAGGGTACGGAAACACCATATATTTT
16 | - | TRBJ2-2 | many | TRBV20-1 | CSAASITGWLVGELFF | TGCAGTGCCGCGAGCATCACAGGGTGGTTGGTCGGGGAGCTGTTTTTT